This T cell receptor (beta chain) was identified during a study of T cells in Graves' hyperthyroidism and ophthalmopathy. About this clonotype itself: The antigen is undetermined.

Findings and limits, study-wide: Ophthalmopathy prediction by the model preceded onset by a median about 6.5 months. Blood held most thyroid clonotypes expanded above 0.001 frequency.

Patients with uncontrolled infections, other autoimmune diseases, pregnancy or lactation were excluded. Each diagnosis was grounded in clinical symptoms, serum thyroxine and TRAb, thyroid ultrasound, and orbital computed tomography. The ends were cut back, 1 base at V and 8 bases at J, with 11 bases in the middle. Germline V CDR1 and CDR2: LNHNV, YYDKDF (reference sequence). The CDR3 sequence is 13 residues long. Researchers took RNA transcripts and amplified the TCR beta CDR3 regions from them. First-round RT-PCR of the TCR CDR3 relied on the HTBI primer set. A single record per CDR3 protein comes from TCRdb applying MiXCR to the multiplex PCR reads. The sample holds roughly 500,000 distinct CDR3 sequences, about 43% seen once.

The receptor's source is an adult woman with Graves' disease, either hyperthyroidism or ophthalmopathy (not recorded which). Material: peripheral blood or thyroid tissue (not recorded which). V is TRBV15 and J is TRBJ1-2; D is uncertain. CDR3 coding DNA: TGTGCCACCAGCAGAGGACCCGAGCGGGGCTACACCTTC. It is translated as CATSRGPERGYTF.